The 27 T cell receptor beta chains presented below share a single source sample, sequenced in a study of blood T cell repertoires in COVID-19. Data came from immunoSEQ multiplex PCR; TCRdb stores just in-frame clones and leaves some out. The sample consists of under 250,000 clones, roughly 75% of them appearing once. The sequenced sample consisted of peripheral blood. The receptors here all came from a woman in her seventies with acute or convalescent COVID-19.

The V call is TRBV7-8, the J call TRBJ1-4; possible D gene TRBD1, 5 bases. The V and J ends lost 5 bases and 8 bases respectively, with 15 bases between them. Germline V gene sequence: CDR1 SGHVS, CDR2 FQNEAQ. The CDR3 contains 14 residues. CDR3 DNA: TGTGCCAGCAGCCAACCAGGGCTAGGCGAAAAACTGTTTTTT. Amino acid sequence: CASSQPGLGEKLFF.

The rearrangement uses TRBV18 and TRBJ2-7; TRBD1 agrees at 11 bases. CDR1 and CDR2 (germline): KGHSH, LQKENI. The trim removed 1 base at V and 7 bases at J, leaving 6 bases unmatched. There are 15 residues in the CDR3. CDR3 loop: CASSPQGQGVKEQYF. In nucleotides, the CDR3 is TGTGCCAGCTCACCACAGGGACAGGGGGTTAAGGAGCAGTACTTC.

The CDR3 sequence is CASQGAAGNTIYF. The CDR3 bases are TGTGCCAGTCAGGGGGCTGCTGGAAACACCATATATTTT. This rearrangement joins TRBV19 to TRBJ1-3; 8 bases are shared with TRBD1. The junction had 2 bases not matched to a gene; V was cut back by 8 bases and J by 2 bases. The CDR3 sequence is 13 residues long. Germline CDR1 is LNHDA and CDR2 is SQIVND (reference sequence).

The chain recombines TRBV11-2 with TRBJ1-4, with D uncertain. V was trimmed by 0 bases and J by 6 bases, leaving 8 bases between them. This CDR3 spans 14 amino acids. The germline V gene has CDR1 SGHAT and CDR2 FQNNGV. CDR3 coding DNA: TGTGCCAGCAGCTTAGATGAGGAGGATGAAAAACTGTTTTTT. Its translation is CASSLDEEDEKLFF.

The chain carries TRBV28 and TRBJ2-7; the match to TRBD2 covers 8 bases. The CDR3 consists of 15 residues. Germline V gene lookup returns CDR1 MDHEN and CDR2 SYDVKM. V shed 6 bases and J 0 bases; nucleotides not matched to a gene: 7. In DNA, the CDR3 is TGTGCCAGCAGCTGGACTAGCTCCCTCTCCTACGAGCAGTACTTC. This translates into CASSWTSSLSYEQYF.

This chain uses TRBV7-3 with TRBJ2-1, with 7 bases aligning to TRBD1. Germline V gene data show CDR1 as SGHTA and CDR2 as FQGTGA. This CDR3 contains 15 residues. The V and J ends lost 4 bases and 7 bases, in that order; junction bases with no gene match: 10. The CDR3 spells CASSSNTDRANEQFF. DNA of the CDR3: TGTGCCAGCAGCTCCAATACAGACAGGGCGAATGAGCAGTTCTTC. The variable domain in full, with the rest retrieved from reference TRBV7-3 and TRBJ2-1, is GAGVSQTPSNKVTEKGKYVELRCDPISGHTALYWYRQSLGQGPEFLIYFQGTGAADDSGLPNDRFFAVRPEGSVSTLKIQRTERGDSAVYLCASSSNTDRANEQFFGPGTRLTVL.

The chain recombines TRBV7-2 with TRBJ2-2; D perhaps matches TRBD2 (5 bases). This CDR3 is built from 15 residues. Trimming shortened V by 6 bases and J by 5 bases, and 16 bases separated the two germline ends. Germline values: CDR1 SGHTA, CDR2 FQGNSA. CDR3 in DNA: TGTGCCAGCAGTCCCGTGGGAGCGGAAACCGGGGAGCTGTTTTTT. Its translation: CASSPVGAETGELFF.

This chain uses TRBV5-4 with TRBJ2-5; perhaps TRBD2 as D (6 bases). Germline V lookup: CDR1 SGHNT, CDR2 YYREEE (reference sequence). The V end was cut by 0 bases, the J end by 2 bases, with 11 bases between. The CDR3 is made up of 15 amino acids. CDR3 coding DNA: TGTGCCAGCAGCTTGGCGGCTAGCGAGCAAGAGACCCAGTACTTC. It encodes CASSLAASEQETQYF.

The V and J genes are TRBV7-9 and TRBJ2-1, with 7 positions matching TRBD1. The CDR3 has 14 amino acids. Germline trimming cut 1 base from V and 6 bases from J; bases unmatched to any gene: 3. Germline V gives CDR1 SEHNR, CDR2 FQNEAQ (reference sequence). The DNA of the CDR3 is TGTGCCAGCAGCTTAGAGGGGGCGATCAATGAGCAGTTCTTC. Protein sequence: CASSLEGAINEQFF.

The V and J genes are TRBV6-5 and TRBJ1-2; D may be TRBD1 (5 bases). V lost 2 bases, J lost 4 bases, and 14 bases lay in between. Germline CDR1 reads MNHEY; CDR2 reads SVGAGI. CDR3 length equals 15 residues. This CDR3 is CASSYSPGLVYGYTF. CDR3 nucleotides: TGTGCCAGCAGTTACAGTCCAGGGCTGGTCTATGGCTACACCTTC.

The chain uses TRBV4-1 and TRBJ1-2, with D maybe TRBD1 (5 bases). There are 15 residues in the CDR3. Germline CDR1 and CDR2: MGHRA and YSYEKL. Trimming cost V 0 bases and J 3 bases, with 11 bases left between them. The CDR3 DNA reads TGCGCCAGCAGCCAAGACGGGGGGACCTACTATGGCTACACCTTC. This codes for CASSQDGGTYYGYTF.

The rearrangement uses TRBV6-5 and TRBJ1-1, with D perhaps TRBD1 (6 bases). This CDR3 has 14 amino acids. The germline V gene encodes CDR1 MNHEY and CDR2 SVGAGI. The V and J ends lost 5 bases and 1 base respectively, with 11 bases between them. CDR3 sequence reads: CASSHRAANTEAFF. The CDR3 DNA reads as TGTGCCAGCAGTCACAGGGCCGCGAACACTGAAGCTTTCTTT.

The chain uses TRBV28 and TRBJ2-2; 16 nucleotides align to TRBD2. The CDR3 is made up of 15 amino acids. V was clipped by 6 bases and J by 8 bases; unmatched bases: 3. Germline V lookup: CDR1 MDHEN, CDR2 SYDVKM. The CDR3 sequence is CASSPGLAGGGELFF. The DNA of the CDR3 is TGTGCCAGCAGCCCGGGACTAGCGGGAGGGGGGGAGCTGTTTTTT.

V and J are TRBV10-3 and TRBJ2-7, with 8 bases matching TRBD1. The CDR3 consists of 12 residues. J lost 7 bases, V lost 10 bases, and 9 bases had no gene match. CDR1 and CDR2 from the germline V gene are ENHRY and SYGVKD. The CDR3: CATQGAAGEQYF. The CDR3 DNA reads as TGTGCCACCCAGGGGGCGGCAGGTGAGCAGTACTTC.

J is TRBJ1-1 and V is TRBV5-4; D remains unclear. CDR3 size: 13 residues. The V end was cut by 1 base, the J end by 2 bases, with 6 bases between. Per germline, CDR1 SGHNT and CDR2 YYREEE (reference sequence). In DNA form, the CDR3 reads TGTGCCAGCAGCTTGTCGGTTAACACTGAAGCTTTCTTT. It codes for CASSLSVNTEAFF.

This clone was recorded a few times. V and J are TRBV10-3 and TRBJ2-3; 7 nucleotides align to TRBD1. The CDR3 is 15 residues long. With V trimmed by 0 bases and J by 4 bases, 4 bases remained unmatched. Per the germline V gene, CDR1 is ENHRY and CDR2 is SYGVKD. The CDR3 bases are TGTGCCATCAGTGAGTCGAGACAGGGAGCAGATACGCAGTATTTT. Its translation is CAISESRQGADTQYF.

The CDR3 reads CASSPQGGYRGYTF. CDR3 bases: TGTGCCAGCAGTCCCCAGGGGGGCTATCGAGGCTACACCTTC. The V and J genes are TRBV28 and TRBJ1-2; 7 nucleotides match TRBD1. Germline V gene sequence: CDR1 MDHEN, CDR2 SYDVKM. The V gene end was trimmed by 5 bases and the J gene end by 8 bases; junction bases not matched to a gene: 11. This CDR3 has 14 amino acids.

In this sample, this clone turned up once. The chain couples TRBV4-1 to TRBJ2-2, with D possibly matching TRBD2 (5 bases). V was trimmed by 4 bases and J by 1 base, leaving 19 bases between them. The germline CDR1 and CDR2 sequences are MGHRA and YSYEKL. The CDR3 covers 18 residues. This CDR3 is CASSREGLPDENTGELFF. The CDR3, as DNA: TGCGCCAGCAGCCGAGAAGGACTGCCAGATGAGAACACCGGGGAGCTGTTTTTT.

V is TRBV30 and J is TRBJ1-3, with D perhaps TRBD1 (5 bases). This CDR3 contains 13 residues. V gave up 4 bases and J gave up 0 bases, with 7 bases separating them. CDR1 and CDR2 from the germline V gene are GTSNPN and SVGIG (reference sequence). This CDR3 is CAWTGRSGNTIYF. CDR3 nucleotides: TGTGCCTGGACAGGGCGCTCTGGAAACACCATATATTTT.

Here the CDR3 reads CSASRRTGSTDTQYF. CDR3 sequence (DNA): TGCAGTGCTAGTAGGAGGACAGGTTCCACAGATACGCAGTATTTT. The gene calls are TRBV20-1 and TRBJ2-3; the match to TRBD1 covers 7 bases. The V segment lost 3 bases and the J segment 2 bases; nucleotides outside the gene matches: 8. Germline V gene data show CDR1 as DFQATT and CDR2 as SNEGSKA (reference sequence). This CDR3 has 15 residues.

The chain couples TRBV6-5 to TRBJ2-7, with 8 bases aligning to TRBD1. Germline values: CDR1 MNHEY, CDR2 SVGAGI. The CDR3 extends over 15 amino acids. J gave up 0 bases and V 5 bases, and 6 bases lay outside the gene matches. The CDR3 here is CASSNRTGSSYEQYF. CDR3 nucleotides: TGTGCCAGCAGTAACAGGACAGGGAGCTCCTACGAGCAGTACTTC.

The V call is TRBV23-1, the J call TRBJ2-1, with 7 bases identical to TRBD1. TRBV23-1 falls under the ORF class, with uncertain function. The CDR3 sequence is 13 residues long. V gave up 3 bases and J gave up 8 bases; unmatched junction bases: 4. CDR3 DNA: TGCGCCAGCAGTCACCAACAGGGGTATGAGCAGTTCTTC. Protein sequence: CASSHQQGYEQFF.

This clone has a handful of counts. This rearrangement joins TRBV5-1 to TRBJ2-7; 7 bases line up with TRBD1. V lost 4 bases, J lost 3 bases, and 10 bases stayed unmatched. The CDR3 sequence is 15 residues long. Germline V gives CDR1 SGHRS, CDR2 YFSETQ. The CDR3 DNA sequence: TGCGCCAGCAGCCCGACCAAGACAGGGCTCTACGAGCAGTACTTC. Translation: CASSPTKTGLYEQYF. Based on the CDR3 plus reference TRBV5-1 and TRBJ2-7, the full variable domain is KAGVTQTPRYLIKTRGQQVTLSCSPISGHRSVSWYQQTPGQGLQFLFEYFSETQRNKGNFPGRFSGRQFSNSRSEMNVSTLELGDSALYLCASSPTKTGLYEQYFGPGTRLTVT.

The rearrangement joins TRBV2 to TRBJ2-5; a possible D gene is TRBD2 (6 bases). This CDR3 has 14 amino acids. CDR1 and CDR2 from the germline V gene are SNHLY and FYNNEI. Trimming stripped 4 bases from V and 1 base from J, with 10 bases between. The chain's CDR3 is CASSVEGSQETQYF. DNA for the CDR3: TGTGCCAGCAGTGTGGAGGGTTCCCAAGAGACCCAGTACTTC.

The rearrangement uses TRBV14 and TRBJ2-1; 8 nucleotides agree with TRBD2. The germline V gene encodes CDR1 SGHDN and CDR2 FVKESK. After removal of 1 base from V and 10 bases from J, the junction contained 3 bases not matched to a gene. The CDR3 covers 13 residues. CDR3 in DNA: TGTGCCAGCAGCCAAGCGGTAGCGGGGGAGCAGTTCTTC. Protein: CASSQAVAGEQFF. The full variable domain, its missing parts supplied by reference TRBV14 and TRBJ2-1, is EAGVTQFPSHSVIEKGQTVTLRCDPISGHDNLYWYRRVMGKEIKFLLHFVKESKQDESGMPNNRFLAERTGGTYSTLKVQPAELEDSGVYFCASSQAVAGEQFFGPGTRLTVL.

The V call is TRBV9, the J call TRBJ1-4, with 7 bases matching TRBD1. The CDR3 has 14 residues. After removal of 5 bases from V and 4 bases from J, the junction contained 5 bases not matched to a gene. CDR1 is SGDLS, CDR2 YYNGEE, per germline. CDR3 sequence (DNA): TGTGCCAGCAGTCCGGGACAGTATAATGAAAAACTGTTTTTT. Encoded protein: CASSPGQYNEKLFF.

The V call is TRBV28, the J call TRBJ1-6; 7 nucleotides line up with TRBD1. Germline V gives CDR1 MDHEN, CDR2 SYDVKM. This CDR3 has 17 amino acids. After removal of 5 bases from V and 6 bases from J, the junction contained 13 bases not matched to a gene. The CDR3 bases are TGTGCCAGCAGTACGACCGGGACAGAGTTCCTTAATTCACCCCTCCACTTT. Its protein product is CASSTTGTEFLNSPLHF.